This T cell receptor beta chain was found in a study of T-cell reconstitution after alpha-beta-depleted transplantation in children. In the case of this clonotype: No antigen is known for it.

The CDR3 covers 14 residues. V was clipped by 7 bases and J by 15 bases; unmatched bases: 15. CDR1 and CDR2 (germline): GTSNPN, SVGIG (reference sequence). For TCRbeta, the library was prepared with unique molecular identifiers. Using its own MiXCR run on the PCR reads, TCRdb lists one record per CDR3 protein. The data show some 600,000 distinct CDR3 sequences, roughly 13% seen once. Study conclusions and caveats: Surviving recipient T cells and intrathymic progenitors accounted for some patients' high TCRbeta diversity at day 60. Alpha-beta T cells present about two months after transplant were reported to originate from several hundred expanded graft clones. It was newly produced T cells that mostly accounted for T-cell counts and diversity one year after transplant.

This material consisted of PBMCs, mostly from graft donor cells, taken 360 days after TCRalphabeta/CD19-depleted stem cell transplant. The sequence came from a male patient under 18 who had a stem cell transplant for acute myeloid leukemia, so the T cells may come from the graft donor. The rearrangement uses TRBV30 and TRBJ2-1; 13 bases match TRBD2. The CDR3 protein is CALQWGLAGFSWFF. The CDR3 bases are TGTGCCTTACAATGGGGACTAGCGGGATTTTCTTGGTTCTTC.